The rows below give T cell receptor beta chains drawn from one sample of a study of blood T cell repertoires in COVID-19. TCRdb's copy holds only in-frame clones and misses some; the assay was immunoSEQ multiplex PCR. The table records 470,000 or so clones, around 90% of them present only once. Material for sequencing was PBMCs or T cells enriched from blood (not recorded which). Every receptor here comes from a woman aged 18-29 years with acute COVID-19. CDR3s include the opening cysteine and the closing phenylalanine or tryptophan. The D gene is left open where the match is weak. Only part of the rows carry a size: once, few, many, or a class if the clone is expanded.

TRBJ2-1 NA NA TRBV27 CASTTNGRWSYNEQFF TGTGCCAGCACGACCAACGGGAGATGGTCATACAATGAGCAGTTCTTC
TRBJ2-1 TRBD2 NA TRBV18 CASSPLTSGGYNNEQFF TGTGCCAGCTCACCATTGACTAGCGGGGGCTACAACAATGAGCAGTTCTTC
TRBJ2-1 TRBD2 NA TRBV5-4 CASSLGSSGGAPEQFF TGTGCCAGCAGCTTGGGTTCTAGCGGGGGGGCCCCTGAGCAGTTCTTC
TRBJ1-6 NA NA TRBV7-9 CASSPRRSSYNSPLHF TGTGCCAGCAGCCCCCGCCGGAGCTCCTATAATTCACCCCTCCACTTT
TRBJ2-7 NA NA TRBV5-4 CASSLRFFVGEGGYEQYF TGTGCCAGCAGCTTAAGGTTTTTTGTGGGAGAGGGTGGCTACGAGCAGTACTTC
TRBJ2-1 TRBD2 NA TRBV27 CASKWRGTNFWFF TGTGCCAGCAAATGGCGGGGGACTAATTTTTGGTTCTTC
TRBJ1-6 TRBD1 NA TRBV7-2 CASSLSPGQLSLLHF TGTGCCAGCAGCTTGTCTCCGGGACAGCTATCTCTCCTCCACTTT
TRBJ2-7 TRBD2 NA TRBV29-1 CSALSGSRHEQYF TGCAGCGCCCTTAGCGGGAGTCGCCACGAGCAGTACTTC
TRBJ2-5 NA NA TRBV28 CASSEGVEETQYF TGTGCCAGCAGTGAGGGAGTTGAGGAGACCCAGTACTTC
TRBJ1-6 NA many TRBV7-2 CASSLHPRNNSPLHF TGTGCCAGCAGCTTACATCCCAGGAATAATTCACCCCTCCACTTT
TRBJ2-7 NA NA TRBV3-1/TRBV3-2 CASSHAGGYEQYF TGTGCCAGCAGCCACGCCGGGGGCTACGAGCAGTACTTC
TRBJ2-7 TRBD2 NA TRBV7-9 CASSYGTREGEQYF TGTGCCAGCAGCTACGGGACTAGGGAGGGCGAGCAGTACTTC
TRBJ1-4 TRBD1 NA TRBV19 CASSKTGTGAKGNEKLFF TGTGCCAGTAGCAAAACCGGGACAGGGGCGAAGGGTAATGAAAAACTGTTTTTT
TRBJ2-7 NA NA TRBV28 CASSPLRDFYEQYF TGTGCCAGCAGTCCCCTCCGGGACTTCTACGAGCAGTACTTC
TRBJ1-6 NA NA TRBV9 CASSDRGYNSPLHF TGTGCCAGCAGCGATCGGGGATATAATTCACCCCTCCACTTT
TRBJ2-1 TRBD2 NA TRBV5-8 CASSLVGLDYNEQFF TGTGCCAGCAGCTTGGTGGGACTAGACTACAATGAGCAGTTCTTC
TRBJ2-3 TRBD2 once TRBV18 CASSPPARGGQLNTDTQYF TGTGCCAGCTCACCACCCGCGCGGGGGGGTCAACTGAACACAGATACGCAGTATTTT
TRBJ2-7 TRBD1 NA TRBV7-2 CASTTQGQSYEQYF TGTGCCAGCACCACGCAGGGACAGTCCTACGAGCAGTACTTC
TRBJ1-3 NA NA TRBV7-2 CASGLRSGNTIYF TGTGCCAGCGGTCTCCGGTCTGGAAACACCATATATTTT
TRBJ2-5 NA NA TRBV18 CASSPRDSQYF TGTGCCAGCTCACCCCGGGACTCCCAGTACTTC
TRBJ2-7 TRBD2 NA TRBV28 CATSGGWYEQYF TGTGCCACCAGCGGGGGGTGGTACGAGCAGTACTTC
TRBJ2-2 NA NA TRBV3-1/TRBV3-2 CASSPLSGNTGELFF TGTGCCAGCAGCCCGCTTAGCGGGAACACCGGGGAGCTGTTTTTT
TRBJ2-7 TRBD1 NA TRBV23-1 CASSQSVGTGSIEQYF TGCGCCAGCAGTCAATCGGTGGGGACAGGGTCTATCGAGCAGTACTTC
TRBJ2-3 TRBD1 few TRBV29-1 CSERQGPDTQYF TGCAGCGAAAGACAGGGCCCAGATACGCAGTATTTT
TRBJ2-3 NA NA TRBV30 CAWSRRGPLDTQYF TGTGCCTGGAGTCGCCGGGGTCCCCTTGATACGCAGTATTTT
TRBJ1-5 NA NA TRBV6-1 CASSVLGHQLNQPQHF TGTGCCAGCAGTGTCCTGGGGCATCAGCTAAATCAGCCCCAGCATTTT
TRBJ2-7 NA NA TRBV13 CASSYGNRYYEQYF TGTGCCAGCAGCTACGGGAACAGATACTACGAGCAGTACTTC
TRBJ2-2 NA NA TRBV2 CASREDTGELFF TGTGCCAGCAGAGAGGACACCGGGGAGCTGTTTTTT
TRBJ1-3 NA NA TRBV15 CATSLISSGNTIYF TGTGCCACCAGCCTAATAAGCTCTGGAAACACCATATATTTT
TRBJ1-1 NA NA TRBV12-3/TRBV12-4 CASSYAGITEAFF TGTGCCAGCAGTTACGCAGGGATCACTGAAGCTTTCTTT
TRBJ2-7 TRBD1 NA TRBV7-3 CASSLSDDRAYEQYF TGTGCCAGCAGCTTATCAGACGACAGGGCCTACGAGCAGTACTTC
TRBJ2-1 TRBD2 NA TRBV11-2 CASRASGFYNEQFF TGTGCCAGCAGAGCTAGCGGCTTCTACAATGAGCAGTTCTTC
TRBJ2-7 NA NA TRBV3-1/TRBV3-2 CASSQRDFDYEQYF TGTGCCAGCAGCCAACGGGACTTTGACTACGAGCAGTACTTC
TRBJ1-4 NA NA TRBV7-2 CASSLVGVPNEKLFF TGTGCCAGCAGCTTAGTAGGGGTACCTAATGAAAAACTGTTTTTT
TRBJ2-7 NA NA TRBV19 CASSISSTGSYEQYF TGTGCCAGTAGTATATCCTCGACAGGTTCCTACGAGCAGTACTTC
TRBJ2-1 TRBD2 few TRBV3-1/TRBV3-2 CASSQDRLAGAWWNEQFF TGTGCCAGCAGCCAAGATCGACTAGCGGGAGCATGGTGGAATGAGCAGTTCTTC
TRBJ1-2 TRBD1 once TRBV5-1 CASSLFQSGTGYGYGYTF TGCGCCAGCAGCTTGTTTCAATCCGGGACAGGGTACGGCTATGGCTACACCTTC
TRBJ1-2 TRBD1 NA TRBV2 CASSSQKQGARGYTF TGTGCCAGCAGTTCCCAGAAACAGGGGGCTCGCGGCTACACCTTC
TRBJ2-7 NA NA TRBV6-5 CASSPPDSVEQYF TGTGCCAGCAGCCCCCCTGACTCGGTCGAGCAGTACTTC
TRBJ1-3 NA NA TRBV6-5 CASSRRGSGNTIYF TGTGCCAGCAGTCGGCGCGGATCGGGAAACACCATATATTTT
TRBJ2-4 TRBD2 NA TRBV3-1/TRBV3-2 CASSQDRGVRNIQYF TGTGCCAGCAGCCAAGATCGGGGGGTGAGAAACATTCAGTACTTC
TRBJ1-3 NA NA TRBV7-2 CASSQRTGNTIYF TGTGCCAGCAGCCAGAGGACTGGAAACACCATATATTTT
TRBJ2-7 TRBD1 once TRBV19 CASSGGGQGGSYEQYF TGTGCCAGTAGTGGGGGGGGACAGGGAGGATCCTACGAGCAGTACTTC
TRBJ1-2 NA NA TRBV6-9 CASTPDSRDGYTF TGTGCCAGCACCCCCGACAGTCGGGATGGCTACACCTTC
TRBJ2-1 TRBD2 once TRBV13 CASSSGGSYNEQFF TGTGCCAGCAGCTCGGGGGGGAGTTACAATGAGCAGTTCTTC
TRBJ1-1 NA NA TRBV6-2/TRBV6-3 CASSFGGVTEAFF TGTGCCAGCAGTTTCGGGGGTGTCACTGAAGCTTTCTTT
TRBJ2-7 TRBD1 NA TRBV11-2 CASSATGGLHEQYF TGTGCCAGCAGCGCCACAGGGGGACTTCACGAGCAGTACTTC
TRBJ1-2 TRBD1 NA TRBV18 CASSPQGAYGYTF TGTGCCAGCTCGCCCCAGGGGGCCTATGGCTACACCTTC
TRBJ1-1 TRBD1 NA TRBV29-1 CSVEDLTGSKPNTEAFF TGCAGCGTTGAAGATTTGACAGGGAGCAAGCCGAACACTGAAGCTTTCTTT
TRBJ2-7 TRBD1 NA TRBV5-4 CASSLSSGTAYEQYF TGTGCCAGCAGCCTCTCCTCCGGGACAGCCTACGAGCAGTACTTC
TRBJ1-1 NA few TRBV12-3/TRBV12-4 CASSRGAGEAFF TGTGCCAGCAGTCGGGGGGCCGGTGAAGCTTTCTTT
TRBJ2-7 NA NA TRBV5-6 CASSLEGRSPYEQYF TGTGCCAGCAGCTTGGAGGGGAGGAGTCCCTACGAGCAGTACTTC
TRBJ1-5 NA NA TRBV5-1 CASSLSGADSNQPQHF TGCGCCAGCAGCTTGTCGGGTGCGGATAGCAATCAGCCCCAGCATTTT
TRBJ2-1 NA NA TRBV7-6 CASSLSGSSSYNEQFF TGTGCCAGCAGCCTGAGCGGATCGAGCTCCTACAATGAGCAGTTCTTC
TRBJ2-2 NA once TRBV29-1 CSVDPEGSTGELFF TGCAGCGTTGATCCGGAGGGAAGCACCGGGGAGCTGTTTTTT